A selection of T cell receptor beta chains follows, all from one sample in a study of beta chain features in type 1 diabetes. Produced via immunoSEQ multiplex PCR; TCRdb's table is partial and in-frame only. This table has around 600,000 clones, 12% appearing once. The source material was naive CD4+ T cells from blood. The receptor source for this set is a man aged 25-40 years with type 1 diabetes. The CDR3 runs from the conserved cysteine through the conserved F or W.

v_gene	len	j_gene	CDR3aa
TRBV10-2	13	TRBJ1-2	CASSGQGNYGYTF
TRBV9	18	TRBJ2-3	CASSARTGAPTSTDTQYF
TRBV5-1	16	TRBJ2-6	CASSLWEHVGANVLTF
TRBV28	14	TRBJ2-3	CASSFDRGTDTQYF
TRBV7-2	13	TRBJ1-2	CASSLELNYGYTF
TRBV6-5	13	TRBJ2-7	CASSYRSGNEQYF
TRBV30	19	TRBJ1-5	CAWSPLPGTGGMGNQPQHF
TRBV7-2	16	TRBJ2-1	CASSPTGRGGYNEQFF
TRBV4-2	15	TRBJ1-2	CASSQEAGEIYGYTF
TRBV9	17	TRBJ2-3	CASSVISLGQSTGTQYF
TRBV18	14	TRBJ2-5	CASSPRGPGETQYF
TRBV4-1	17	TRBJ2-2	CASSRKGTVEGTGELFF
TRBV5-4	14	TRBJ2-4	CASSLVANKNIQYF
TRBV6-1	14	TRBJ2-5	CASRASGGTETQYF
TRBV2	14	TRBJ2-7	CASSEGRGIWEQYF
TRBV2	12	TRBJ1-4	CASRVVAEKLFF
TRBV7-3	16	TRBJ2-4	CASSFRRWETKNIQYF
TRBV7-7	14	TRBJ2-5	CASSLATVQETQYF
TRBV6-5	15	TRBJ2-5	CASSGPGGQQETQYF
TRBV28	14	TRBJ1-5	CASSLFGGGQPQHF
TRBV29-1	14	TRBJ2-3	CSVEASGSTDTQYF
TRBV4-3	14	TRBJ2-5	CASSRDRGGETQYF
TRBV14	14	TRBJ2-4	CASSQDLAKNIQYF
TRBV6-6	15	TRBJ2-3	CASRGPGQGSDTQYF
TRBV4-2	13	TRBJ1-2	CASSQEGVEPNTF
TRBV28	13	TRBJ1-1	CASSPSENTEAFF
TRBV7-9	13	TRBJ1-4	CASSPGQAEKLFF
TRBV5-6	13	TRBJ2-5	CASSSTGVETQYF
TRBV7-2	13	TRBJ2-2	CASRKGGPGELFF
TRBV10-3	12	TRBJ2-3	CAISGTQDTQYF
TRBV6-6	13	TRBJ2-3	CASSSQGADTQYF
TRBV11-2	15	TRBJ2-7	CASSPGLDRAYEQYF
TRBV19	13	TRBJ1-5	CASSKDGIQPQHF